This TCR beta chain originates from a study of HIV-infected children after antiretroviral therapy interruption. Treatment noted: PENTA 11 planned treatment interruption arm or continuous ART arm. Unique molecular identifiers were included in an RNA-based 3' RACE TCR library. TCRdb recomputed calls from the 3' RACE reads with MiXCR, one row per CDR3 protein. The data contain fewer than 20,000 distinct CDR3 sequences, more than 3% of them singletons. The CDR3 sequence is 14 residues long. Trimming cost V 4 bases and J 2 bases; bases outside gene matches: 7. The germline V gene has CDR1 SQVTM and CDR2 ANQGSEA. This clonotype has a count of ten or more.

Material: CD45RA+ CD4+ T cells from PBMCs, obtained from a donor given antiretroviral therapy, either interrupted or continuous. Subset: naive CD4+ CD45RA+ CD45RO- T cells. The chain couples TRBV29-1 to TRBJ2-7; 8 nucleotides match TRBD1. The source of this sequence is a child aged 2 to 17 with HIV. The DNA of the CDR3 is TGCAGCGTTGTAAAGCAGGGGGCACCCTACGAGCAGTACTTC. Its translation is CSVVKQGAPYEQYF.